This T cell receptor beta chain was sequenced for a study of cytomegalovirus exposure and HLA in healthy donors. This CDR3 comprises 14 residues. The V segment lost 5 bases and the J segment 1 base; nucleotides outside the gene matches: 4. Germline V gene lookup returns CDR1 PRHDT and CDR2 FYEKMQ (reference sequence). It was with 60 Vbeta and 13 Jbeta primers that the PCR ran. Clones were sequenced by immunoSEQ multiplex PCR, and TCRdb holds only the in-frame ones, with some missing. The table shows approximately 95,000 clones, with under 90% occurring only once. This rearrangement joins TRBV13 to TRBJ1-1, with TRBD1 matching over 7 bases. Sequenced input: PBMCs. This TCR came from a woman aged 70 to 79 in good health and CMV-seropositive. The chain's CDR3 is CASSLDRANTEAFF. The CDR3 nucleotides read TGTGCCAGCAGCCTCGACAGGGCGAACACTGAAGCTTTCTTT.